This T cell receptor beta chain was identified in a study of early T cells in non-severe SARS-CoV-2 infection. Study-wide context: Investigators sequenced bulk RNA drawn from unsorted whole blood, and chains remained unpaired. Study-level points and caveats: Clonotype matching in VDJdb favored anti-spike CD8 responses and did not capture private and CD4 specificities.

Concerning this clonotype itself: Its antigen is still unknown.

Germline assignment: CDR1 SQVTM and CDR2 ANQGSEA. V lost 7 bases, J lost 4 bases, and 13 bases lay in between. CDR3 length: 12 residues. Unique molecular identifiers were attached to individual cDNA molecules. From the 5' RACE reads, TCRdb called clonotypes with MiXCR, one entry per CDR3 protein. The sample includes tens of thousands of distinct CDR3 sequences, approximately 14% seen only once; the top ten take roughly 6%. The clonotype originates from an adult who was a healthcare worker with PCR-confirmed SARS-CoV-2 infection or an uninfected control (not recorded which). The chain links TRBV29-1 to TRBJ1-1, with D perhaps TRBD1 (5 bases). Sequencing used whole blood. The CDR3, as DNA: TGCAGCGGGGCGGGACGGACCACTGAAGCTTTCTTT. Its translation is CSGAGRTTEAFF.